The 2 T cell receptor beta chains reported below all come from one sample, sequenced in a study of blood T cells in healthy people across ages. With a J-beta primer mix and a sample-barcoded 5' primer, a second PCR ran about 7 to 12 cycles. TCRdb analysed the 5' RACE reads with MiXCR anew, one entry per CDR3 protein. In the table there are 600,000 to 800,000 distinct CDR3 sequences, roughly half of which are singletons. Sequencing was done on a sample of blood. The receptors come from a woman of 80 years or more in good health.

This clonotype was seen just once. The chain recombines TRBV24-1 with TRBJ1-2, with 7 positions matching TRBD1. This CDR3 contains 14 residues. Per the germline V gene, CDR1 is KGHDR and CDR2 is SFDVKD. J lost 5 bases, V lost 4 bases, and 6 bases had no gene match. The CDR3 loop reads CATSDLTGRYGYTF. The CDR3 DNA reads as TGTGCCACCAGTGACCTGACAGGGAGGTATGGCTACACCTTC.

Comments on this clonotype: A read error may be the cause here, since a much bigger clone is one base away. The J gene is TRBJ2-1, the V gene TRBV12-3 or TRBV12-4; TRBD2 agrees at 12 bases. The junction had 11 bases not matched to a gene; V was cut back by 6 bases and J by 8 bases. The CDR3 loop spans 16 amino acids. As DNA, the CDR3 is TGTGCCAGCAGCACGGTCCCGACTAGCGGGAGCCATGAGCAGTTCTTC. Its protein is CASSTVPTSGSHEQFF.